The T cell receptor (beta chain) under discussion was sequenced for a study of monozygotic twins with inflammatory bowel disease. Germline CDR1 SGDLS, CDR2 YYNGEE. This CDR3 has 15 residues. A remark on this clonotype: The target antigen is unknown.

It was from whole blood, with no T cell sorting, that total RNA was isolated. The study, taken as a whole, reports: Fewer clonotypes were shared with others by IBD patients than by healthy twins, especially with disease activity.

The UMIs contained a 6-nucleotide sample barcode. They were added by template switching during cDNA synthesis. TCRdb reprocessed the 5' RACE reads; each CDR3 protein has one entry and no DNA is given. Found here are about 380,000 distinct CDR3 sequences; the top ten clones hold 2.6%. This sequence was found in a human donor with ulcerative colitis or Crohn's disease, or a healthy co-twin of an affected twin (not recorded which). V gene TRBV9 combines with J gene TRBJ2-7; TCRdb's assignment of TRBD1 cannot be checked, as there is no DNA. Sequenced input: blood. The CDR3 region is CASSAGPGRQYEQYF.